This TCR beta chain was identified during a study of blood T cell repertoires in COVID-19. Study overall: Donors in the United States, Italy and Spain gave samples during acute or convalescent COVID-19. Sources were T cells, B-cell-depleted T cells, or PBMCs; the material itself was cDNA or gDNA.

The CDR3 sequence is 16 residues long. V lost 0 bases and J 3 bases, leaving 14 bases between the germline ends. CDR1 is MGHRA, CDR2 YSYEKL, per germline. Authors' data handling: Cell counts per sample came from amplifying reference gene primers. Data came from immunoSEQ multiplex PCR; TCRdb stores just in-frame clones and leaves some out. V, J and clone size reflect that table, while D and trimming were determined from the DNA. The table includes 55,000 to 85,000 clones, 81% detected once. The sample was peripheral blood. The TCR sequence derives from a woman aged 70 to 79 with acute or convalescent COVID-19. The chain is built from TRBV4-1 and TRBJ1-2; weak D call: TRBD1 (5 bases). The CDR3 coding sequence is TGCGCCAGCAGCCAAGAGAAGACAGTAACCTACTATGGCTACACCTTC. Translating gives CASSQEKTVTYYGYTF.